This T cell receptor beta chain was retrieved from a study of control samples from healthy donors and cancer patients. This CDR3 has 14 amino acids. With 1 base removed from V and 5 bases from J, the gap between germline ends came to 9 bases. Germline-derived CDR1 and CDR2 are LGHNA and YSLEER. The protocol was immunoSEQ multiplex PCR, while the TCRdb copy is restricted to in-frame clones and leaves out a portion. The data contain 90,000 to 100,000 clones, around three quarters of them singletons. The chain joins TRBV4-3 to TRBJ2-1; either TRBD1 or TRBD2 may supply D (6 bases each). Material: blood. The clonotype was recovered from a woman under 40 in good health. The CDR3 coding sequence is TGCGCCAGCAGCCAAGCGGGGGCCGACAATGAGCAGTTCTTC. Its protein is CASSQAGADNEQFF.